This T cell receptor (beta chain) is drawn from a study of blood T cell repertoires in COVID-19. This clone was detected only once. Per the original data handling: Reference gene primer amplification in the assay estimated nucleated cell counts. Assay: immunoSEQ multiplex PCR; the TCRdb copy retains only in-frame clones and omits some. D and trimming come from the DNA, and the V and J calls and clone size come from that table. The table has 110,000 or so clones, approximately 87% seen once; the top ten hold about 20%. V lost 5 bases and J 2 bases, leaving 11 bases between the germline ends. Germline CDR1 MGHRA, CDR2 YSYEKL. CDR3 size: 14 residues.

The chain is built from TRBV4-1 and TRBJ2-3; D is perhaps TRBD1 (6 bases). Source material: peripheral blood. The source is a woman aged 55-70 years with acute or convalescent COVID-19. CDR3: CASSEQGPTDTQYF. The CDR3, as DNA: TGCGCCAGCAGCGAACAGGGACCCACAGATACGCAGTATTTT.